This T cell receptor (beta chain) comes out of a study of CD8+CD57+ T cells in acquired aplastic anemia. At the level of the study: DNA recovered from sorted CD4+ and CD8+ cells had a mean of 3.2 ug.

Study-level points and caveats: Patient and control CD8+ Simpson's diversity was not significantly different. Both patients and controls carried the same twenty-nine CD8+ CDR3 sequences.

In the case of this clonotype: Its antigen is unknown.

The template for TCR beta VDJ and CDR3 sequence profiling was genomic DNA. TCRdb ran MiXCR on the reads and lists one entry per CDR3 protein. Altogether 250,000 to 350,000 distinct CDR3 sequences are present, 56% being singletons, with the ten largest covering 6.5% to 10%. The TCR sequence derives from a human donor with severe aplastic anemia or a healthy control (not recorded which). Sequenced: sorted CD4+, CD8+, or CD8+CD57+ T cells (not recorded which) from PBMCs.

The CDR3 DNA follows: TGTGCCAGCAGCCAAGGGGGACCGTACGCTGAAGCTTTCTTT. Translated: CASSQGGPYAEAFF. The genes are TRBV14 and TRBJ1-1; D possibly corresponds to TRBD1 (5 bases). CDR1 SGHDN and CDR2 FVKESK come from the germline V gene. This CDR3 region has 14 residues. V lost 1 base to trimming and J lost 6 bases, with 12 bases between them. The variable domain in full, with the rest retrieved from reference TRBV14 and TRBJ1-1, is EAGVTQFPSHSVIEKGQTVTLRCDPISGHDNLYWYRRVMGKEIKFLLHFVKESKQDESGMPNNRFLAERTGGTYSTLKVQPAELEDSGVYFCASSQGGPYAEAFFGQGTRLTVV.